This T cell receptor (beta chain) comes out of a study of spatial heterogeneity in lung cancer. Study summary: Follow-up PBMC samples were sequenced when available, at a median of roughly 25 months after resection. Raw-read counts averaged over ten per unique TCR and UMI combination. Whole-study results and caveats: The appearance of ubiquitous expanded tumor TCRs in blood was greater at resection than follow-up.

Time point here: blood at routine non-recurrence follow-up after resection. Extraction of whole RNA from tumor, nontumor lung or frozen PBMC preceded unsorted sequencing. This clonotype was seen at least ten times. Its antigen is currently unknown. Germline V gene lookup returns CDR1 LGHNA and CDR2 YSLEER. The CDR3 is 18 amino acids. The J segment lost 5 bases and the V segment lost 0 bases, leaving 12 bases of the junction unmatched. Using its own MiXCR run on the 5' RACE reads, TCRdb lists one record per CDR3 protein. Of about 27,000 distinct CDR3 sequences detected, 5% to 6.5% appear once; the ten largest clones hold 20% to 25%.

The material was PBMCs, obtained at follow-up. The rearrangement uses TRBV4-3 and TRBJ2-1, with 8 bases matching TRBD2. The sequence came from a female donor with early-stage non-small cell lung cancer. This CDR3 is CASSQDRATSDFHNEQFF. The CDR3 DNA reads TGCGCCAGCAGCCAAGATAGGGCGACTAGCGACTTCCACAATGAGCAGTTCTTC.